Here is one TCR beta chain with its context. Its antigen is undetermined. These data originate in a study of T cell responses to AZD1222 COVID-19 vaccine. Study results and limitations: In a largely white British group with more females than males, clonal diversity was possibly underestimated. Nearly half of spike-specific TCRs reportedly target variant regions that are unmutated in the B.1.351 and B.1.1.7 variants.

The CDR3 is 20 amino acids. The assay was immunoSEQ multiplex PCR, and TCRdb's table has in-frame clones only and misses some. The table includes 70,000 or so clones, roughly 90% detected once. The chain employs TRBV21-1 and TRBJ2-7; the table's D call, TRBD2, was not checked against the DNA. TRBV21-1 is noted as a pseudogene. This TCR came from an adult in good health. The material sequenced was peripheral blood, taken on day 0 of AZD1222 vaccination. The CDR3 is CASSKVVGLLWASGKDEQYF. Here the CDR3 DNA reads TGTGCCAGCAGCAAAGTGGTGGGGTTGTTGTGGGCTAGCGGGAAGGACGAGCAGTACTTC.